A few counts support the clone carrying this T cell receptor beta chain. Its specificity is unknown. V lost 0 bases, J lost 2 bases, and 9 bases lay in between. The germline V gene has CDR1 SGDLS and CDR2 YYNGEE. This CDR3 comprises 14 residues. This entry comes from a study of regulatory T cells in long-lasting Graves disease. Construction of TCR beta libraries relied on iRepertoire HTBI primers and on Arm-PCR targeting CDR3 regions. TCRdb re-analysed the multiplex PCR reads in MiXCR, keeping a single row per CDR3 protein. Found here are 400,000 to 500,000 distinct CDR3 sequences, roughly 20% of them singletons; the top ten hold less than 9%. Study observations and caveats: The sample size was small, and this may have reduced accuracy.

The time point is: persistent/refractory GD, antithyroid drugs over 5 years with positive TRAb. Extracted PBMC RNA gave rise to the TCR library. The TCR sequence derives from a female donor with Graves disease. The specimen was peripheral blood mononuclear cells (PBMCs), collected when the disease was refractory, from a patient treated with antithyroid drugs. The rearrangement links TRBV9 to TRBJ2-7; D remains unclear. The CDR3 DNA reads as TGTGCCAGCAGCGTAGGGTCAGTTCCCTACGAGCAGTACTTC. This codes for CASSVGSVPYEQYF.